Presented here are 7 T cell receptor beta chains from one specimen sequenced in a study of cytomegalovirus exposure and HLA in healthy donors. The PCR had 60 Vbeta and 13 Jbeta primers. Only in-frame clones appear in the TCRdb table, and some are missing; sequencing was by immunoSEQ multiplex PCR. Of tens of thousands of clones listed, more than 65% are singletons. The sequenced sample was PBMCs. These receptors came from a young man in good health and CMV-seronegative.

This clone has a single count. This chain uses TRBV27 with TRBJ1-2, with D possibly matching TRBD1 (5 bases). Germline V lookup: CDR1 MNHEY, CDR2 SMNVEV (reference sequence). Trimming left V 8 bases short and J 7 bases short, with 14 bases between. The CDR3 loop spans 12 amino acids. The CDR3 protein is CASWVGAGGYTF. In DNA form, the CDR3 reads TGTGCCAGCTGGGTTGGGGCTGGTGGCTACACCTTC.

The rearrangement uses TRBV27 and TRBJ1-5, with 10 bases that match TRBD1. Trimming at V came to 5 bases and at J to 2 bases, leaving 0 bases not matched to a gene. CDR1 MNHEY and CDR2 SMNVEV come from the germline V gene (reference sequence). This CDR3 is built from 14 residues. The CDR3 is CASSGTGGNQPQHF. As DNA, the CDR3 is TGTGCCAGCAGTGGGACAGGGGGCAATCAGCCCCAGCATTTT.

This chain uses TRBV5-1 with TRBJ2-1, with a tentative D call TRBD2 (5 bases). The germline V and J ends were trimmed by 1 base and 5 bases, with 16 bases remaining between them. Germline V gene lookup returns CDR1 SGHRS and CDR2 YFSETQ. The CDR3 spans 16 residues. The CDR3 sequence: CASSLLVGLVNNEQFF. CDR3 coding DNA: TGCGCCAGCAGCTTGTTGGTAGGACTGGTAAACAATGAGCAGTTCTTC.

A single count supports this clone. The CDR3 here is CASRGTSKTGELFF. Written as DNA, the CDR3 is TGCGCCAGCAGAGGGACTAGCAAGACCGGGGAGCTGTTTTTT. The chain links TRBV5-1 to TRBJ2-2; TRBD2 aligns across 9 bases. The CDR3 is made up of 14 amino acids. Germline CDR1 and CDR2: SGHRS and YFSETQ. Trimming at V came to 5 bases and at J to 5 bases, leaving 4 bases not matched to a gene.

The chain is built from TRBV5-6 and TRBJ1-4; possible D gene TRBD1, 5 bases. CDR3 size: 16 residues. Germline CDR1 and CDR2: SGHDT and YYEEEE. The germline V and J ends were trimmed by 4 bases and 8 bases, with 21 bases remaining between them. The CDR3 reads CASSPYRIGSPEKLFF. DNA for the CDR3: TGTGCCAGCAGCCCCTACAGGATAGGGTCCCCCGAAAAACTGTTTTTT.

This CDR3 reads CASTLRGLTYEQYF. CDR3 coding DNA: TGTGCCAGCACTCTCAGGGGGCTGACCTACGAGCAGTACTTC. The chain couples TRBV28 to TRBJ2-7; 8 bases map to TRBD1. The CDR3 is made up of 14 amino acids. Germline values: CDR1 MDHEN, CDR2 SYDVKM. The trim removed 7 bases at V and 2 bases at J, leaving 7 bases unmatched.

The chain is built from TRBV28 and TRBJ2-7; D is unresolved. Germline lookup yields CDR1 MDHEN and CDR2 SYDVKM. CDR3 size: 12 residues. V was shortened by 1 base and J by 5 bases, with 6 bases between the two germline ends. Written as DNA, the CDR3 is TGTGCCAGCAGTTTATTAGAGAACGAGCAGTACTTC. Translated, it gives CASSLLENEQYF.